This T cell receptor beta chain was recorded in a study of T-cell memory formation after mild COVID-19. Study results and caveats: A second wave expanding day 15 to 37 was CD4+-biased; contracting clones were balanced. Certain responding clones were present in pre-infection memory, suggesting participation of cross-reactive memory. Those CD4+ clones that contracted were mainly in CM and EM (CD8+ ones in EMRA).

A 5'RACE reaction primed in the constant segment made cDNA libraries of TCR alpha and TCR beta, and these carried sample barcodes and UMIs. In TCRdb, the 5' RACE reads were re-called with MiXCR into one record per CDR3 protein. The sample contains under 300,000 distinct CDR3 sequences, about a sixth of which appear only once. In regard to this clonotype: Its antigen is not known.

The specimen was PBMCs or a T cell subset sorted from them (not recorded which). The TCR originated in a man aged 18 to 30 who had mild COVID-19 (a few samples of this study predate the infection). Cell type and time point are not known.

The CDR3, as DNA: TGTGCCAGCACGCCCGGGGGCAGGGGTAGGCCCCAGCATTTT. Protein product: CASTPGGRGRPQHF. The chain uses TRBV6-2 or TRBV6-3 and TRBJ1-5; tentative D call: TRBD1 (6 bases). The CDR3 is 14 amino acids. Germline values: CDR1 MNHEY, CDR2 SVGEGT. V lost 7 bases and J lost 9, with 19 bases in between.